The rows below give T cell receptor beta chains drawn from one sample of a study of OX40 agonist ivuxolimab in advanced cancers. Profiled with immunoSEQ multiplex PCR; TCRdb holds only in-frame clones, not every one. The sample consists of about 100,000 clones, roughly 90% of them appearing once. The sample here was CD4+ or CD8+ T cells sorted from blood, taken in a trial of the OX40 agonist ivuxolimab. The receptor set was obtained from an adult with an advanced solid tumor such as melanoma, head and neck, liver or kidney cancer. The CDR3 runs from the conserved cysteine through the conserved F or W. D genes are given only for firm matches. Expanded clones are given a class, and other clones once, few, many or no size at all.

j_call clone_size v_call d_call cdr3_nt cdr3_aa
TRBJ1-2 . TRBV18 TRBD1 TGTGCCAGCCGCCCTAGGTTAGGGGGCGACGGCTACACCTTC CASRPRLGGDGYTF
TRBJ2-1 . TRBV4-2 . TGTGCCAGCAGCCAAGGAAGGGTAATCAATGAGCAGTTCTTC CASSQGRVINEQFF
TRBJ2-3 . TRBV7-3 . TGTGCCAGCAGCTTAGACTCCGGCGGAATGGATACGCAGTATTTT CASSLDSGGMDTQYF
TRBJ2-7 . TRBV5-5 . TGTGCCAGCAGCTTGTCTGCCCTTACCTACGAGCAGTACTTC CASSLSALTYEQYF
TRBJ2-1 . TRBV7-3 TRBD1 TGTGCCAGCAGCTTATCGAGGCAGGGGGTCAATGAGCAGTTCTTC CASSLSRQGVNEQFF
TRBJ2-5 . TRBV19 . TGTGCCAGTAGTATAGTGGGGGCTAGCTTGGAGACCCAGTACTTC CASSIVGASLETQYF
TRBJ2-3 . TRBV5-1 . TGCGCCAGCAGCTTGGATAGGGCCTGGGGCACAGATACGCAGTATTTT CASSLDRAWGTDTQYF
TRBJ2-3 . TRBV7-7 TRBD1 TGTGCCAGCAGCTTGGACAGGGGGTCAGCAGATACGCAGTATTTT CASSLDRGSADTQYF
TRBJ1-3 . TRBV5-1 . TGCGCCAGCAGCGCTTGGCCTTCTCTGGAAAACACCATATATTTT CASSAWPSLENTIYF
TRBJ1-4 . TRBV11-2 . TGTGCCAGCAGGCACGGTTTTGTTTCTAATGAAAAACTGTTTTTT CASRHGFVSNEKLFF
TRBJ2-1 . TRBV30 . TGTGCCTGGAGTGTACGGAGTTACAATGAGCAGTTCTTC CAWSVRSYNEQFF
TRBJ2-7 . TRBV30 TRBD2 TGTGCCTGGGGGGGGGCCTACGAGCAGTACTTC CAWGGAYEQYF
TRBJ1-2 . TRBV6-5 . TGTGCCAGCAGTCCCTCCAGGAGGTTCGATGGCTACACCTTC CASSPSRRFDGYTF
TRBJ1-2 . TRBV19 . TGTGCCAGTCGCCAATTGGACCCGGTAAACTATGGCTACACCTTC CASRQLDPVNYGYTF
TRBJ1-6 . TRBV19 TRBD1 TGTGCCAGTAGTATAGACCCCACAGGGGGAATTTCACCCCTCCACTTT CASSIDPTGGISPLHF
TRBJ1-6 . TRBV30 . TGTGCCTTGGGTGGCTTGGGTTCACCCCTCCACTTT CALGGLGSPLHF
TRBJ2-1 once TRBV6-1 . TGTGCCAGCAGTGAAGTAGCGTTGGTATATGAGCAGTTCTTC CASSEVALVYEQFF
TRBJ1-5 . TRBV6-5 . TGTGCCAGCAGCCAGGACATCGATCAGCCCCAGCATTTT CASSQDIDQPQHF
TRBJ2-1 . TRBV7-3 TRBD1 TGTGCCAGCAGCACCCGGACAGGGGGCATGGATGAGCAGTTCTTC CASSTRTGGMDEQFF
TRBJ1-5 few TRBV19 . TGTGCCAGTAGTAGAAAGGGAGGTAGCAATCAGCCCCAGCATTTT CASSRKGGSNQPQHF
TRBJ2-1 . TRBV29-1 TRBD2 TGCAGCGGGGGACTAGCGGGGAGATTGATGTACAATGAGCAGTTCTTC CSGGLAGRLMYNEQFF
TRBJ2-7 . TRBV4-1 TRBD1 TGCGCCAGCAGCCAAGATCTTAAGGGACAGGGGGCGATCTACGAGCAGTACTTC CASSQDLKGQGAIYEQYF
TRBJ2-1 . TRBV7-8 . TGTGCCAGCAGCACGAGGACTAACTACAATGAGCAGTTCTTC CASSTRTNYNEQFF
TRBJ2-3 once TRBV5-1 . TGCGCCAGCAGCTTGGCCGGCGCAGATACGCAGTATTTT CASSLAGADTQYF
TRBJ2-4 once TRBV15 . TGTGCCACCAGCAGAGCCCAGGGGACAAAAAACATTCAGTACTTC CATSRAQGTKNIQYF
TRBJ2-1 . TRBV5-1 TRBD2 TGCGCCAGCAGCTTGCTTAGCGGGGGTGAGCAGTTCTTC CASSLLSGGEQFF
TRBJ2-6 . TRBV5-1 . TGCGCCAGCACAGCAGGGGCTCGGTCTGGGGCCAACGTCCTGACTTTC CASTAGARSGANVLTF
TRBJ1-1 . TRBV10-3 . TGTGCCATCAGTGACGTACGGGACACTGAAGCTTTCTTT CAISDVRDTEAFF
TRBJ2-3 . TRBV7-2 . TGTGCCAGCAGCTTCGACCGGGCAGATACGCAGTATTTT CASSFDRADTQYF
TRBJ2-7 . TRBV27 TRBD2 TGTGCCAGCAGTTTACAGAGGACTAGCGGGAGTCCGTACTACGAGCAGTACTTC CASSLQRTSGSPYYEQYF
TRBJ2-1 . TRBV6-1 . TGTGCCAGCAGTGATCAGCCAAGGGTTGAGTTCTTC CASSDQPRVEFF
TRBJ1-5 . TRBV30 . TGTGCCTGGAGTACCGAGAGCCTTAGCAATCAGCCCCAGCATTTT CAWSTESLSNQPQHF
TRBJ1-6 . TRBV5-1 TRBD1 TGCGCCAGCAGCCGGACAGGACCTTCTGGTTCACCCCTCCACTTT CASSRTGPSGSPLHF
TRBJ1-5 . TRBV6-5 . TGTGCCAGCCGAAGGGGGGGCCGGGAGCCCCAGCATTTT CASRRGGREPQHF
TRBJ2-5 . TRBV5-1 TRBD2 TGCGCCAGCAGCTCCGATAGCGGGAGAGGGGAGACCCAGTACTTC CASSSDSGRGETQYF
TRBJ2-5 . TRBV6-1 . TGTGCCAGCAGCCCTTCCCGGCGGGGAGAGACCCAGTACTTC CASSPSRRGETQYF
TRBJ2-7 . TRBV2 TRBD1 TGTGCCATCAAGACAGGGCCTGGGGACGAGCAGTACTTC CAIKTGPGDEQYF
TRBJ2-3 . TRBV6-6 TRBD1 TGTGCCAGCAGTTATCGACAGGGGACTAGCACAGATACGCAGTATTTT CASSYRQGTSTDTQYF
TRBJ1-1 . TRBV6-6 . TGTGCCGCGACCAATTTGCTTCGGAGCGCTTTCTTT CAATNLLRSAFF
TRBJ2-2 . TRBV6-1 . TGTGCCAGCAGTTTTAAACAGGGTACAGGGGAGCTGTTTTTT CASSFKQGTGELFF
TRBJ1-3 . TRBV18 . TGTGCCAGCTCACCACTAGGTCGACAGAACCGAAACACCATATATTTT CASSPLGRQNRNTIYF
TRBJ1-6 . TRBV2 . TGTGCCAGCAGTGAACGAGACAGGAGGGATAATTCACCCCTCCACTTT CASSERDRRDNSPLHF
TRBJ2-1 . TRBV9 TRBD2 TGTGCCAGCAGCGTAGTCCAGCGGGGGGCCAATGAGCAGTTCTTC CASSVVQRGANEQFF
TRBJ2-1 . TRBV28 TRBD2 TGTGCCAGCAGCATTAGCGGGCTCCCCAATGAGCAGTTCTTC CASSISGLPNEQFF
TRBJ1-4 . TRBV7-3 . TGTGCCAGCAGCTTAAGCGGAGCAACTAATGAAAAACTGTTTTTT CASSLSGATNEKLFF
TRBJ2-7 . TRBV11-1 . TGTGCCAGCAGCCCCCTGACGGGGGACTCCTACGAGCAGTACTTC CASSPLTGDSYEQYF
TRBJ1-5 . TRBV19 TRBD1 TGTGCCAGTAGTATAGACAGAGGACAGGGTGCCCAGCCCCAGCATTTT CASSIDRGQGAQPQHF
TRBJ2-3 . TRBV6-1 TRBD2 TGTGCCAGCAGTGGGACTAGCGGACTACTTAGCACAGATACGCAGTATTTT CASSGTSGLLSTDTQYF
TRBJ2-1 once TRBV7-3 TRBD2 TGTGCCAGCAGGCGAATAGCGGGATCCTACAATGAGCAGTTCTTC CASRRIAGSYNEQFF
TRBJ1-1 . TRBV5-1 TRBD1 TGCGCCAGCAGCTTGGTGTCAGGGGGCGGTCGCACTGAAGCTTTCTTT CASSLVSGGGRTEAFF
TRBJ2-4 . TRBV28 . TGTGCCAGCAGTTTAGGCACCGGGCAGCCAGCTAAAAACATTCAGTACTTC CASSLGTGQPAKNIQYF
TRBJ2-1 . TRBV5-1 . TGCGCCAGCAGCCTAGGGGGAACTAACTACAATGAGCAGTTCTTC CASSLGGTNYNEQFF